These 16 T cell receptor beta chains were sequenced from one sample in a study of blood T cells in healthy people across ages. PCR was performed a second time for about 7 to 12 cycles using a sample-barcoded 5' primer and a J-beta primer mix. TCRdb passed the 5' RACE reads through MiXCR, listing each CDR3 protein once. The data show about 1 million distinct CDR3 sequences, with over 35% seen just once and approximately 17% held by the top ten. Material for sequencing was blood. These receptors were taken from a woman in her sixties or seventies in good health.

The chain recombines TRBV27 with TRBJ2-7, with a possible D match to TRBD2 (5 bases). Trimming cost V 5 bases and J 5 bases, with 10 bases left between them. The CDR3 is 12 residues long. Germline lookup yields CDR1 MNHEY and CDR2 SMNVEV (reference sequence). CDR3 amino acids: CASSPLGNEQYF. The CDR3 DNA follows: TGTGCCAGCAGTCCCCTCGGGAACGAGCAGTACTTC.

The chain combines TRBV29-1 with TRBJ2-1, with a possible D match to TRBD1 (6 bases). Germline V lookup: CDR1 SQVTM, CDR2 ANQGSEA. This CDR3 region has 11 residues. V gave up 4 bases and J gave up 9 bases, with 10 bases separating them. This CDR3 is CSVVAGAEQFF. For the CDR3, the DNA is TGCAGCGTTGTCGCAGGGGCTGAGCAGTTCTTC.

This clonotype was seen many times. The V and J genes are TRBV29-1 and TRBJ1-2, with D possibly being TRBD1 (5 bases). The length of the CDR3 is 13 residues. The germline V and J ends were trimmed by 3 bases and 5 bases, with 13 bases remaining between them. Germline values: CDR1 SQVTM, CDR2 ANQGSEA. The CDR3 protein is CSVDPRDGYGYTF. In DNA form, the CDR3 reads TGCAGCGTTGATCCCCGGGACGGTTATGGCTACACCTTC.

As for this clonotype: This may be a read error, as it is one base from a much larger clone. This chain uses TRBV7-6 with TRBJ2-6; no reliable D call. Germline V lookup: CDR1 SGHVS, CDR2 FNYEAQ. Trimming stripped 6 bases from V and 2 bases from J, with 5 bases between. This CDR3 region has 13 residues. The CDR3 DNA sequence: TGTGCCAGCAGGCTAACTGGGGCCAACGTCCTGACTTTC. Translation gives CASRLTGANVLTF.

The chain is built from TRBV7-9 and TRBJ2-5; D uncertain. Trimming stripped 7 bases from V and 1 base from J, with 16 bases between. This CDR3 has 15 amino acids. Germline V gives CDR1 SEHNR, CDR2 FQNEAQ (reference sequence). CDR3 sequence (DNA): TGTGCCAGCACCCTCGGGCCAAGCCTCCAAGAGACCCAGTACTTC. This encodes CASTLGPSLQETQYF.

The table lists this clonotype with a few counts. The chain joins TRBV4-1 to TRBJ1-1; maybe TRBD1 (6 bases). Trimming shortened V by 1 base and J by 0 bases, and 9 bases separated the two germline ends. The CDR3 totals 15 residues. The germline V gene encodes CDR1 MGHRA and CDR2 YSYEKL. This CDR3 reads CASSQVNRVNTEAFF. As DNA, the CDR3 is TGCGCCAGCAGCCAAGTCAACAGGGTGAACACTGAAGCTTTCTTT.

This chain uses TRBV4-1 with TRBJ2-6; the D call may be TRBD1 or TRBD2 (5 bases each). This CDR3 has 16 residues. Looked up from germline, CDR1 is MGHRA and CDR2 is YSYEKL. Trimming pared 4 bases from V and 2 bases from J, leaving 12 bases between. The CDR3 DNA follows: TGCGCCAGCAGCCCAATCCAGGGAGCTGGGGCCAACGTCCTGACTTTC. It codes for CASSPIQGAGANVLTF.

The sample holds a few counts of this clonotype. This sequence joins TRBV24-1 and TRBJ2-6, with TRBD1 matching over 7 bases. This CDR3 spans 17 amino acids. The germline V gene encodes CDR1 KGHDR and CDR2 SFDVKD. Unmatched junction bases numbered 9, after V lost 4 bases and J lost 4 bases. The CDR3 reads CATSDIKGARGANVLTF. As DNA, the CDR3 is TGTGCCACCAGTGACATCAAGGGGGCGCGAGGGGCCAACGTCCTGACTTTC.

This clonotype was seen only once. The chain couples TRBV5-4 to TRBJ2-5; possibly TRBD2 for D (5 bases). V was trimmed by 0 bases and J by 5 bases, leaving 8 bases between them. The germline V gene encodes CDR1 SGHNT and CDR2 YYREEE (reference sequence). The CDR3 is 13 residues long. The CDR3 region has the DNA TGTGCCAGCAGCTTGGATAGCGCGGAGACCCAGTACTTC. Translating gives CASSLDSAETQYF.

The chain recombines TRBV11-2 with TRBJ2-2, with TRBD1 matching 7 bases. V shed 4 bases and J 6 bases; nucleotides not matched to a gene: 2. The CDR3 sequence is 13 residues long. Germline V lookup: CDR1 SGHAT, CDR2 FQNNGV. CDR3 amino acids: CASSWGQPGELFF. The CDR3, as DNA: TGTGCCAGCAGCTGGGGACAGCCCGGGGAGCTGTTTTTT.

This clonotype came up a few times. The chain combines TRBV20-1 with TRBJ2-5, with TRBD2 as a possible D gene (6 bases). V dropped 1 base and J dropped 5 bases, with 11 bases sitting between them. CDR1 is DFQATT and CDR2 is SNEGSKA in the germline V gene (reference sequence). This CDR3 is 13 amino acids long. The CDR3 protein is CSARGRDGETQYF. The CDR3 DNA reads as TGCAGTGCTAGAGGGCGGGACGGGGAGACCCAGTACTTC.

This clonotype was seen more than once but under ten times. The chain is built from TRBV7-9 and TRBJ2-4; TRBD2 aligns across 10 bases. With 3 bases clipped from V and 6 bases from J, the junction kept 5 bases outside the gene matches. Germline values: CDR1 SEHNR, CDR2 FQNEAQ (reference sequence). The length of the CDR3 is 15 residues. The CDR3 loop is CASSFASGSSNIQYF. CDR3 nucleotides: TGTGCCAGCAGCTTTGCTAGCGGGAGCTCAAACATTCAGTACTTC.

This chain uses TRBV6-2 or TRBV6-3 with TRBJ2-3; 13 bases map to TRBD2. Trimming removed 10 bases from V and 0 bases from J; junction bases left unmatched: 10. Germline CDR1 reads MNHEY; CDR2 reads SVGEGT. The CDR3 has 17 amino acids. The CDR3 loop reads CANSGRTSGRSTDTQYF. In DNA form, the CDR3 reads TGTGCCAACAGCGGGCGGACTAGCGGGAGAAGCACAGATACGCAGTATTTT.

V and J are TRBV6-5 and TRBJ2-3; 7 bases agree with TRBD2. Trimming removed 6 bases from V and 6 bases from J; junction bases left unmatched: 6. The CDR3 runs to 13 residues. The germline V gene encodes CDR1 MNHEY and CDR2 SVGAGI. As DNA, the CDR3 is TGTGCCAGCAGCCACGGGAGGCCGGATACGCAGTATTTT. Its protein is CASSHGRPDTQYF.

This clonotype has more than one count but fewer than ten. The CDR3 sequence is CASSLLASGRGSNEQYF. CDR3 DNA sequence: TGCGCCAGCAGCTTGTTGGCTAGCGGGAGGGGGTCCAATGAGCAGTACTTC. The chain is built from TRBV5-1 and TRBJ2-1; 12 positions agree with TRBD2. The DNA end is a closer match to TRBJ2-7, so the J assignment may be wrong. Per germline, CDR1 SGHRS and CDR2 YFSETQ. The CDR3 runs to 17 residues.

This chain connects TRBV29-1 to TRBJ1-4, with D tentatively TRBD1 (5 bases). There are 14 residues in the CDR3. Germline CDR1 SQVTM, CDR2 ANQGSEA. V was clipped by 7 bases and J by 7 bases, with 19 bases between them. CDR3 amino acids: CSASVGPSGEKLFF. The CDR3 DNA reads TGCAGCGCGAGTGTGGGGCCGTCGGGTGAAAAACTGTTTTTT.